These 29 T cell receptor beta chains were sequenced from one sample in a study of beta chain features in type 1 diabetes. Sequencing targeted expressed TCRB transcripts, as all isolated RNA had been reverse transcribed. Repertoires were generated with immunoSEQ multiplex PCR, while TCRdb's copy carries only in-frame clones and drops some. The sample has about 400,000 clones, 10% to 15% seen once; the top ten hold roughly 0.017%. Sequencing was carried out using naive CD4+ T cells from blood. These receptors all come from a man aged 18 to 30 in good health.

In this sample, this clone turned up a few times. The V gene is TRBV14, the J gene TRBJ1-2, with unresolved D. The CDR3 runs to 13 residues. The germline V gene has CDR1 SGHDN and CDR2 FVKESK. V shed 1 base and J shed 3 bases, with 6 bases lying between them. The CDR3 here is CASSQVQDYGYTF. CDR3 DNA: TGTGCCAGCAGCCAAGTCCAGGACTATGGCTACACCTTC.

The J gene is TRBJ2-2, the V gene TRBV30, with TRBD1 as a possible D gene (5 bases). Trimming removed 2 bases at V and 6 bases at J, with 16 bases between. The germline gives CDR1 GTSNPN, CDR2 SVGIG (reference sequence). This CDR3 has 15 amino acids. In DNA form, the CDR3 reads TGTGCCTGGAGTACCTACAAAGGGGTCCCCGGGGAGCTGTTTTTT. Translating it yields CAWSTYKGVPGELFF.

The table lists this clone with a few counts. The chain links TRBV9 to TRBJ1-5; weak D call: TRBD1 (5 bases). The CDR3 is made up of 15 amino acids. The V end was cut by 0 bases, the J end by 6 bases, with 13 bases between. Germline CDR1 SGDLS, CDR2 YYNGEE. CDR3 bases: TGTGCCAGCAGCGTAGACAGCAGGGTCGGTCAGCCCCAGCATTTT. Protein product: CASSVDSRVGQPQHF.

The chain couples TRBV13 to TRBJ1-2; a weak D match, TRBD1 (6 bases). This CDR3 region has 17 residues. CDR1 PRHDT and CDR2 FYEKMQ come from the germline V gene (reference sequence). Trimming shortened V by 3 bases and J by 7 bases, and 24 bases separated the two germline ends. The CDR3 sequence: CASSLAGAAGLGVGYTF. DNA of the CDR3: TGTGCCAGCAGCTTGGCAGGGGCCGCCGGGCTAGGGGTTGGCTACACCTTC. Combining the CDR3 with reference TRBV13 and TRBJ1-2 gives the whole variable domain AAGVIQSPRHLIKEKRETATLKCYPIPRHDTVYWYQQGPGQDPQFLISFYEKMQSDKGSIPDRFSAQQFSDYHSELNMSSLELGDSALYFCASSLAGAAGLGVGYTFGSGTRLTVV.

The chain couples TRBV2 to TRBJ1-5; 8 bases match TRBD1. Germline trimming cut 2 bases from V and 1 base from J; bases unmatched to any gene: 10. Germline V gives CDR1 SNHLY, CDR2 FYNNEI. The CDR3 extends over 18 amino acids. CDR3 region: CASSETGQVGVSNQPQHF. CDR3 nucleotides: TGTGCCAGCAGTGAAACGGGACAGGTTGGGGTGAGCAATCAGCCCCAGCATTTT.

To note about this clone: Other DNA sequences in this sample translate to the same CDR3. The chain has TRBV14 and TRBJ2-5, with 9 bases lining up with TRBD1. The J segment lost 5 bases and the V segment lost 4 bases, leaving 2 bases of the junction unmatched. The CDR3 is 13 amino acids. Germline lookup yields CDR1 SGHDN and CDR2 FVKESK. This CDR3 reads CASSRDRGETQYF. In DNA form, the CDR3 reads TGTGCCAGCAGCCGAGACAGGGGGGAGACCCAGTACTTC.

The chain is built from TRBV5-1 and TRBJ2-2; tentative D call: TRBD1 (6 bases). The germline gives CDR1 SGHRS, CDR2 YFSETQ. The V and J ends lost 4 bases and 6 bases respectively, with 13 bases between them. This CDR3 is 14 amino acids long. The CDR3 sequence is CASSHTQGAGELFF. CDR3 DNA: TGCGCCAGCAGCCATACACAGGGCGCCGGGGAGCTGTTTTTT.

This clone occurred a few times. V is TRBV11-1 and J is TRBJ2-7, with D maybe TRBD2 (5 bases). This CDR3 region has 15 residues. Trimming took off 5 bases at V and 3 bases at J, with 17 bases between the two ends. The V gene's germline CDR1 is SGHAT and CDR2 FQDESV (reference sequence). This CDR3 reads CASSRLPSGVYEQYF. The CDR3 nucleotides are TGTGCCAGCAGCCGCCTACCTTCCGGGGTCTACGAGCAGTACTTC. Combining the CDR3 with reference TRBV11-1 and TRBJ2-7 gives the whole variable domain EAEVAQSPRYKITEKSQAVAFWCDPISGHATLYWYRQILGQGPELLVQFQDESVVDDSQLPKDRFSAERLKGVDSTLKIQPAELGDSAMYLCASSRLPSGVYEQYFGPGTRLTVT.

This CDR3 is CASSREVHQPQHF. The CDR3 DNA reads TGTGCCAGCAGCCGGGAGGTACATCAGCCCCAGCATTTT. The genes are TRBV7-3 and TRBJ1-5; no clear D. The CDR3 runs 13 residues. From germline, CDR1 is SGHTA and CDR2 FQGTGA. The V gene lost 5 bases and the J gene lost 5 bases, with 10 bases spanning the gap.

There are a few counts of this clone. The chain employs TRBV7-6 and TRBJ1-4; 8 bases map to TRBD1. CDR3 length: 14 amino acids. The junction had 5 bases not matched to a gene; V was cut back by 3 bases and J by 8 bases. From germline, CDR1 is SGHVS and CDR2 FNYEAQ. The CDR3 bases are TGTGCCAGCAGCTTGACAGGGGATGAAGAAAAACTGTTTTTT. Its translation is CASSLTGDEEKLFF.

The V call is TRBV6-5, the J call TRBJ1-5; D uncertain. V was shortened by 5 bases and J by 4 bases, with 12 bases between the two germline ends. CDR3 length: 14 amino acids. Germline CDR1 MNHEY, CDR2 SVGAGI. The CDR3: CASSRGVRNQPQHF. The CDR3 DNA sequence: TGTGCCAGCAGTCGGGGAGTTAGGAATCAGCCCCAGCATTTT.

CDR3 in DNA: TGTGCCAGCAGCCGACGGGACAGGGCCGGTGAGCAGTACTTC. Translation: CASSRRDRAGEQYF. This rearrangement joins TRBV27 to TRBJ2-7; 9 nucleotides align to TRBD1. V shed 6 bases, J shed 7 bases, and the junction held 10 bases outside the gene matches. This CDR3 is 14 amino acids long. Germline V gene data show CDR1 as MNHEY and CDR2 as SMNVEV (reference sequence).

The V and J genes are TRBV7-8 and TRBJ1-1, with 7 bases aligning to TRBD1. V dropped 5 bases and J dropped 3; count of bases not matched to a gene: 9. From germline, CDR1 is SGHVS and CDR2 FQNEAQ. This CDR3 comprises 15 residues. CDR3 sequence reads: CASSHRGKADTEAFF. CDR3 sequence (DNA): TGTGCCAGCAGCCACAGGGGAAAGGCGGACACTGAAGCTTTCTTT.

The rearrangement links TRBV6-6 to TRBJ1-2; D perhaps matches TRBD1 (5 bases). CDR3 length equals 11 residues. Germline V gene sequence: CDR1 MNHNY, CDR2 SVGAGI (reference sequence). Trimming removed 5 bases at V and 7 bases at J, with 8 bases between. The CDR3 DNA sequence: TGTGCCAGCAGTGATAGGGGTGGCTACACCTTC. It codes for CASSDRGGYTF.

In this sample, this clone turned up a few times. V gene TRBV7-2 combines with J gene TRBJ2-3; 12 nucleotides agree with TRBD2. J lost 5 bases, V lost 0 bases, and 6 bases had no gene match. The CDR3 extends over 17 amino acids. In germline, CDR1 is SGHTA, CDR2 FQGNSA. This chain's CDR3 is CASSLATSGRSIDTQYF. CDR3 coding DNA: TGTGCCAGCAGCTTAGCCACTAGCGGGAGGAGTATAGATACGCAGTATTTT.

In regard to this clone: Other DNA sequences from this sample encode an identical CDR3 as well. The V and J genes are TRBV7-2 and TRBJ2-7, with 11 bases aligning to TRBD2. Germline CDR1 is SGHTA and CDR2 is FQGNSA. V was pared by 2 bases and J by 3 bases, with 0 bases of the junction left unmatched. The CDR3 is 14 amino acids. CDR3 sequence reads: CASSLLAGGYEQYF. CDR3 nucleotide sequence: TGTGCCAGCAGCTTACTAGCGGGGGGCTACGAGCAGTACTTC.

This clone was counted a few times. Here the CDR3 DNA reads TGCGCCAGCAGGGCAAGCACCGGGGAGCTGTTTTTT. It yields the protein CASRASTGELFF. The chain employs TRBV5-1 and TRBJ2-2; no clear D. V shed 5 bases and J shed 4 bases, with 6 bases lying between them. Germline assignment: CDR1 SGHRS and CDR2 YFSETQ. This CDR3 is 12 amino acids long. The full variable domain, with the rest looked up from reference TRBV5-1 and TRBJ2-2, is KAGVTQTPRYLIKTRGQQVTLSCSPISGHRSVSWYQQTPGQGLQFLFEYFSETQRNKGNFPGRFSGRQFSNSRSEMNVSTLELGDSALYLCASRASTGELFFGEGSRLTVL.

The rearrangement joins TRBV14 to TRBJ2-7; D possibly corresponds to TRBD1 (6 bases). V dropped 4 bases and J dropped 4 bases, with 11 bases sitting between them. This CDR3 spans 13 amino acids. Germline assignment: CDR1 SGHDN and CDR2 FVKESK. CDR3 loop: CASSPGHLYEQYF. DNA for the CDR3: TGTGCCAGCAGCCCGGGACATTTATACGAGCAGTACTTC.

This clone was counted only a few times. V and J are TRBV5-4 and TRBJ1-4; a weak D match, TRBD1 (5 bases). Germline CDR1 SGHNT, CDR2 YYREEE (reference sequence). The length of the CDR3 is 14 residues. With 2 bases removed from V and 1 base from J, the gap between germline ends came to 6 bases. In DNA form, the CDR3 reads TGTGCCAGCAGCTTAAGGGGAACTAATGAAAAACTGTTTTTT. This codes for CASSLRGTNEKLFF.

This clone was picked up a small number of times. V is TRBV7-2 and J is TRBJ1-1; D is uncertain. Deletions cut 5 bases from V and 3 bases from J, with 4 bases between. Germline V gene lookup returns CDR1 SGHTA and CDR2 FQGNSA. The CDR3 extends over 11 amino acids. The CDR3: CASSTYTEAFF. The CDR3 DNA sequence: TGTGCCAGCAGCACATACACTGAAGCTTTCTTT. Using reference TRBV7-2 and TRBJ1-1 for the parts outside the CDR3, the full variable domain is GAGVSQSPSNKVTEKGKDVELRCDPISGHTALYWYRQSLGQGLEFLIYFQGNSAPDKSGLPSDRFSAERTGGSVSTLTIQRTQQEDSAVYLCASSTYTEAFFGQGTRLTVV.

This clone occurred a few times. The V and J genes are TRBV11-3 and TRBJ2-1; no firm D call. Germline values: CDR1 SGHNT, CDR2 YENEEA. This CDR3 contains 15 residues. The germline V and J ends were trimmed by 0 bases and 6 bases, with 12 bases remaining between them. The CDR3 coding sequence is TGTGCCAGCAGCTTAGATTTCGCTAGTCTCAATGAGCAGTTCTTC. Translated: CASSLDFASLNEQFF.

This clone was picked up a small number of times. The chain couples TRBV7-2 to TRBJ2-4, with 11 bases lining up with TRBD1. Losses at the gene ends were 5 bases for V and 8 bases for J; bases not matched to a gene: 5. Looked up from germline, CDR1 is SGHTA and CDR2 is FQGNSA. The CDR3 is 14 residues long. Here the CDR3 DNA reads TGTGCCAGCAGCGCGGACAGGGGGCTGGACATTCAGTACTTC. Protein sequence: CASSADRGLDIQYF.

V usage is TRBV15 and J usage is TRBJ1-1; possible D gene TRBD1, 6 bases. This CDR3 spans 14 amino acids. The ends were cut back, 7 bases at V and 1 base at J, with 13 bases in the middle. CDR1 and CDR2 from the germline V gene are LNHNV and YYDKDF (reference sequence). CDR3 nucleotide sequence: TGTGCCACCACCCCGGGACACTCGAACACTGAAGCTTTCTTT. Protein sequence: CATTPGHSNTEAFF.

A few counts support this clone. The gene calls are TRBV18 and TRBJ2-7; D is possibly TRBD1 (5 bases). This CDR3 is 15 amino acids long. Trimming took 2 bases from V and 2 from J, leaving 13 bases between them. CDR1 KGHSH and CDR2 LQKENI come from the germline V gene. CDR3 residues: CASSPGAGTTYEQYF. In DNA, the CDR3 is TGTGCCAGCTCACCAGGGGCAGGTACTACCTACGAGCAGTACTTC.

This clone was recorded a few times. CDR3 sequence: CASREGQGYGYTF. In DNA, the CDR3 is TGTGCCAGCAGAGAAGGACAGGGCTATGGCTACACCTTC. V and J are TRBV28 and TRBJ1-2; 8 bases map to TRBD1. After removal of 6 bases from V and 4 bases from J, the junction contained 4 bases not matched to a gene. The CDR3 covers 13 residues. Germline V gene data show CDR1 as MDHEN and CDR2 as SYDVKM.

The CDR3 DNA follows: TGTGCCAGCAGCCAAGTTAGCTCTGGAAACACCATATATTTT. It is translated as CASSQVSSGNTIYF. The chain combines TRBV4-2 with TRBJ1-3; the D is unclear. The germline V gene has CDR1 LGHNA and CDR2 YNFKEQ. The CDR3 covers 14 residues. The V end lost 1 base, the J end lost 0 bases, and 4 bases lay between the germline ends.

The CDR3 sequence: CASSIGGTSNQPQHF. CDR3 sequence (DNA): TGTGCCAGTAGTATCGGCGGGACGAGCAATCAGCCCCAGCATTTT. This chain links TRBV19 with TRBJ1-5; perhaps TRBD1 as D (5 bases). The CDR3 has 15 residues. Trimming took 3 bases from V and 1 from J, leaving 10 bases between them. Germline V lookup: CDR1 LNHDA, CDR2 SQIVND (reference sequence).

This clone was detected only a few times. J is TRBJ1-6 and V is TRBV6-6; unclear D gene. The CDR3 totals 13 residues. CDR1 is MNHNY and CDR2 is SVGAGI in the germline V gene (reference sequence). Trimming cost V 6 bases and J 8 bases, with 11 bases left between them. The CDR3 nucleotides read TGTGCCAGCAGCGCCCCAACGGATTCACCCCTCCACTTT. Its translation: CASSAPTDSPLHF.

This clone was counted between two and nine times. CDR3: CASSYSESGKEQYF. CDR3 in DNA: TGTGCCAGCAGTTACTCTGAATCGGGGAAAGAGCAGTACTTC. The chain combines TRBV6-5 with TRBJ2-7; possibly TRBD2 for D (5 bases). This CDR3 is 14 amino acids long. Trimming took 0 bases from V and 7 from J, leaving 13 bases between them. The germline V gene has CDR1 MNHEY and CDR2 SVGAGI.